One sample yielded the 13 T cell receptor beta chains listed below, sequenced in a study of preoperative IRX-2 immunotherapy in early breast cancer. Repertoires were generated with immunoSEQ multiplex PCR, while TCRdb's copy carries only in-frame clones and drops some. Of some 99,000 clones detected, around 86% appear once; the ten largest clones hold under 2.5%. Treatment: preoperative locoregional IRX-2 cytokine immunotherapy. The source was tumor tissue, collected after IRX-2 immunotherapy. These receptors all stem from a human donor with breast cancer.

This chain uses TRBV10-3 with TRBJ2-3; possibly TRBD1 or TRBD2 for D (5 bases each). The CDR3 has 16 residues. V lost 0 bases and J lost 0, with 10 bases in between. The germline V gene has CDR1 ENHRY and CDR2 SYGVKD. In DNA, the CDR3 is TGTGCCATCAGTGAGTCTGGGACCCTGAGCACAGATACGCAGTATTTT. This sequence encodes CAISESGTLSTDTQYF.

This chain connects TRBV1 to TRBJ1-2; the table's D call, TRBD1, has no DNA check behind it. TRBV1 is listed as a pseudogene. This CDR3 is built from 15 residues. The CDR3 nucleotides are TGCGCCAGCAGCCAACTCCCGGGACAGGCCTATGGCTACACCTTC. Protein: CASSQLPGQAYGYTF.

This sequence joins TRBV28 and TRBJ1-2, with a possible D match to TRBD1 (5 bases). The CDR3 contains 13 residues. V was shortened by 6 bases and J by 12 bases, with 20 bases between the two germline ends. Looked up from germline, CDR1 is MDHEN and CDR2 is SYDVKM. The CDR3 DNA reads TGTGCCAGCAGCACTGGACAAGCTGTTAGGGACACCTTC. Amino acids: CASSTGQAVRDTF.

The CDR3 region has the DNA TGTGCCTGGAGGAAGGAACGTGTGAAGAGCGGTGGTGGCTACACCTTC. It encodes CAWRKERVKSGGGYTF. The chain carries TRBV30 and TRBJ1-2; no definite D call. This CDR3 comprises 16 residues. The V gene's germline CDR1 is GTSNPN and CDR2 SVGIG (reference sequence). Trimming removed 3 bases at V and 7 bases at J, with 24 bases between.

The chain has TRBV27 and TRBJ1-6; TRBD1 aligns across 9 bases. Germline V gives CDR1 MNHEY, CDR2 SMNVEV (reference sequence). The ends lost 2 bases at V and 10 bases at J; junction bases unmatched: 6. CDR3 size: 15 residues. CDR3: CASSLGQGWSSPLHF. The CDR3 DNA follows: TGTGCCAGCAGTTTAGGACAGGGGTGGAGCTCACCCCTCCACTTT.

This chain uses TRBV6-8 with TRBJ2-7; D might be TRBD2 (6 bases). CDR3 size: 12 residues. Germline assignment: CDR1 MNHGY and CDR2 SAAAGT. Trimming removed 7 bases from V and 2 bases from J, with 9 bases in between. CDR3 in DNA: TGTGCCAGCAAGGGACTGACCTACGAGCAGTACTTC. This codes for CASKGLTYEQYF.

The chain recombines TRBV19 with TRBJ1-1, with D hard to call. In germline, CDR1 is LNHDA, CDR2 SQIVND (reference sequence). Trimming shortened V by 1 base and J by 4 bases, and 7 bases separated the two germline ends. The CDR3 totals 13 residues. This CDR3 is CASSIAGTTEAFF. CDR3 DNA sequence: TGTGCCAGTAGTATAGCCGGAACCACTGAAGCTTTCTTT.

The chain joins TRBV1 to TRBJ1-1. TRBV1 is given as a pseudogene. There are 15 residues in the CDR3. CDR3 coding DNA: TGCGCCAGCAGCCAAGTGGGGGGCATGAACACTGAAGCTTTCTTT. Its translation is CASSQVGGMNTEAFF.

This clone appeared once. The chain has TRBV6-7 and TRBJ1-1; no definite D call. TRBV6-7 is placed among ORFs of uncertain function. CDR3 length equals 11 residues. V lost 10 bases to trimming and J lost 2 bases, with 8 bases between them. The CDR3 sequence: CATRTNTEAFF. CDR3 DNA: TGTGCCACCCGGACCAACACTGAAGCTTTCTTT.

The chain couples TRBV19 to TRBJ2-3; TRBD2 agrees at 13 bases. The trim removed 5 bases at V and 3 bases at J, leaving 8 bases unmatched. The CDR3 sequence is 17 residues long. Germline CDR1 LNHDA, CDR2 SQIVND (reference sequence). CDR3 sequence (DNA): TGTGCCAGTAGTCTTCGACTAGCGGGAGGTATGACAGATACGCAGTATTTT. Residues: CASSLRLAGGMTDTQYF.

The chain is built from TRBV19 and TRBJ1-1; tentatively, D is TRBD1 (6 bases). The germline gives CDR1 LNHDA, CDR2 SQIVND (reference sequence). V was cut by 7 bases and J by 4 bases, with 16 bases left in between. There are 14 residues in the CDR3. The CDR3 DNA sequence: TGTGCCAGTACCTTAGCAGGGGTAAGCACTGAAGCTTTCTTT. Protein sequence: CASTLAGVSTEAFF.

V and J are TRBV5-1 and TRBJ1-2, with unresolved D. CDR3 length equals 15 residues. Germline loops: CDR1 SGHRS, CDR2 YFSETQ. Trimming removed 7 bases at V and 2 bases at J, with 18 bases between. CDR3 sequence reads: CASSPSGVPNYGYTF. CDR3 nucleotides: TGCGCCAGCTCGCCAAGTGGGGTCCCCAACTATGGCTACACCTTC.

This clone was observed a few times. The chain has TRBV6-8 and TRBJ1-2; a weak D match, TRBD1 (5 bases). V shed 4 bases and J shed 7 bases, with 13 bases lying between them. The CDR3 has 13 residues. CDR1 MNHGY and CDR2 SAAAGT come from the germline V gene. The CDR3 loop is CASSSLPRAGYTF. CDR3 bases: TGTGCCAGCAGTTCCCTGCCCAGGGCTGGCTACACCTTC.